This is a list of T cell receptor beta chains from one sample in a study of memory CD4+ T cells and cytomegalovirus serostatus. Data came from immunoSEQ multiplex PCR; TCRdb stores just in-frame clones and leaves some out. The table lists 50,000 to 70,000 clones, 70% to 85% of them singletons. Sequenced material: memory CD4+ T cells from blood. These receptor sequences come from an adult in good health and CMV-seronegative. Each CDR3 is given with its conserved first and last residue. The order of the fields is D gene, clone size, V gene, CDR3 length, J gene, CDR3 protein, CDR3 DNA. The D gene is left open where the match is weak. Part of the rows lack a size; the others show once, few, many or a class for expanded clones.

NA,NA,TRBV5-1,14,TRBJ2-1,CASSLRQPYNEQFF,TGCGCCAGCAGCCTCAGACAGCCCTACAATGAGCAGTTCTTC
TRBD2,NA,TRBV4-1,18,TRBJ2-5,CASSQEGLAGGKSETQYF,TGCGCCAGCAGCCAAGAAGGACTAGCGGGGGGGAAGAGTGAGACCCAGTACTTC
NA,NA,TRBV2,13,TRBJ1-2,CASSQNREYGYTF,TGTGCCAGCAGCCAAAACAGGGAGTATGGCTACACCTTC
TRBD2,once,TRBV10-3,13,TRBJ2-1,CATGLAGGFEQFF,TGTGCCACCGGACTAGCGGGAGGATTTGAGCAGTTCTTC
NA,medium-sized,TRBV4-1,17,TRBJ1-2,CASSPVVRQKTNYGYTF,TGCGCCAGCAGCCCGGTGGTGAGACAAAAAACTAACTATGGCTACACCTTC
TRBD2,NA,TRBV7-2,15,TRBJ2-7,CASSLLASGRWEQYF,TGTGCCAGCAGCTTATTAGCTAGCGGGAGATGGGAGCAGTACTTC
NA,NA,TRBV15,15,TRBJ1-2,CATRPPGSGGYGYTF,TGTGCCACCAGACCCCCTGGATCCGGCGGCTATGGCTACACCTTC
TRBD2,once,TRBV6-6,14,TRBJ2-2,CASSRGLVAGELFF,TGTGCCAGCAGCCGAGGACTAGTCGCCGGGGAGCTGTTTTTT
NA,NA,TRBV19,15,TRBJ2-6,CASRTVGSGANVLTF,TGTGCCAGTAGGACGGTGGGGTCAGGGGCCAACGTCCTGACTTTC
NA,NA,TRBV4-1,15,TRBJ2-3,CASSQRGIETDTQYF,TGCGCCAGCAGCCAACGGGGGATAGAGACAGATACGCAGTATTTT
NA,NA,TRBV9,15,TRBJ2-6,CASSVDITGANVLTF,TGTGCCAGCAGCGTAGACATCACTGGGGCCAACGTCCTGACTTTC
TRBD1,NA,TRBV29-1,14,TRBJ1-5,CSVEGQGVGQPQHF,TGCAGCGTTGAAGGTCAGGGGGTCGGTCAGCCCCAGCATTTT
NA,NA,TRBV5-1,13,TRBJ1-3,CASCQAAGNTIYF,TGCGCCAGCTGTCAGGCGGCTGGAAACACCATATATTTT
NA,NA,TRBV2,16,TRBJ1-4,CASSGGAGATNEKLFF,TGTGCCAGCAGTGGGGGGGCCGGTGCAACTAATGAAAAACTGTTTTTT
NA,NA,TRBV6-5,15,TRBJ2-1,CASSPTVGSYNEQFF,TGTGCCAGCAGCCCGACAGTGGGCTCCTACAATGAGCAGTTCTTC
TRBD1,NA,TRBV5-5,14,TRBJ1-5,CASSSGTGNQPQHF,TGTGCCAGCAGCTCCGGGACAGGGAATCAGCCCCAGCATTTT
TRBD2,NA,TRBV5-4,17,TRBJ2-5,CASSFYTGGRAGETQYF,TGTGCCAGCAGCTTTTACACCGGCGGGAGGGCCGGAGAGACCCAGTACTTC
NA,few,TRBV9,15,TRBJ1-5,CASSALGGFNQPQHF,TGTGCCAGCAGCGCCCTGGGGGGATTCAATCAGCCCCAGCATTTT
NA,NA,TRBV6-1,14,TRBJ1-1,CASPRVGGNTEAFF,TGTGCCAGCCCCAGGGTGGGGGGGAACACTGAAGCTTTCTTT
NA,NA,TRBV5-1,12,TRBJ2-1,CASSRIDNEQFF,TGCGCCAGCAGCCGTATAGACAATGAGCAGTTCTTC
NA,NA,TRBV28,17,TRBJ2-5,CASSWSGSRLTGETQYF,TGTGCCAGCAGTTGGAGTGGGTCTAGGTTAACCGGCGAGACCCAGTACTTC
NA,medium-sized,TRBV11-2,14,TRBJ2-2,CASSPRRETGELFF,TGTGCCAGCAGCCCTAGACGGGAGACCGGGGAGCTGTTTTTT
TRBD1,NA,TRBV6-6,14,TRBJ2-1,CASSYADRGNEQFF,TGTGCCAGCAGTTACGCCGACAGGGGGAATGAGCAGTTCTTC
NA,NA,TRBV2,14,TRBJ2-7,CASSDDQRESEQYF,TGTGCCAGCAGTGATGACCAAAGGGAGAGCGAGCAGTACTTC
TRBD2,NA,TRBV5-4,15,TRBJ2-1,CASSLSGTRNNEQFF,TGTGCCAGCAGCTTGTCCGGGACTAGGAACAATGAGCAGTTCTTC
NA,once,TRBV30,12,TRBJ1-2,CAWSQGAYGYTF,TGTGCCTGGAGCCAGGGAGCCTATGGCTACACCTTC
NA,NA,TRBV27,15,TRBJ1-5,CASTLRGGRNQPQHF,TGTGCCAGCACCCTTCGGGGGGGCCGCAATCAGCCCCAGCATTTT
TRBD1,NA,TRBV7-6,15,TRBJ2-5,CASSSGGGGAETQYF,TGTGCCAGCAGCTCAGGGGGCGGTGGGGCAGAGACCCAGTACTTC
TRBD1,few,TRBV6-4,14,TRBJ1-1,CASKPGQGNTEAFF,TGTGCCAGTAAGCCGGGACAGGGAAACACTGAAGCTTTCTTT
NA,NA,TRBV27,13,TRBJ2-7,CASSSDSSYEQYF,TGTGCCAGCAGTTCGGACAGCTCCTACGAGCAGTACTTC
NA,NA,TRBV6-5,13,TRBJ1-6,CASSYQYNSPLHF,TGTGCCAGCAGTTATCAGTATAATTCACCCCTCCACTTT
NA,NA,TRBV5-6,12,TRBJ1-2,CASSLGDYGYTF,TGTGCCAGCAGCTTGGGGGACTATGGCTACACCTTC
NA,NA,TRBV6-6,15,TRBJ2-1,CASSYEGVSYNEQFF,TGTGCCAGCAGTTACGAGGGGGTATCCTACAATGAGCAGTTCTTC
NA,few,TRBV27,16,TRBJ1-1,CASSGGKGQLNTEAFF,TGTGCCAGCAGCGGAGGGAAGGGACAATTGAACACTGAAGCTTTCTTT
TRBD1,few,TRBV6-1,14,TRBJ1-2,CASSVSGQGGGYTF,TGTGCCAGCAGTGTTTCCGGACAGGGGGGGGGCTACACCTTC
NA,NA,TRBV7-9,13,TRBJ1-1,CASSFGMNTEAFF,TGTGCCAGCAGCTTTGGGATGAACACTGAAGCTTTCTTT
TRBD2,NA,TRBV7-2,14,TRBJ2-5,CASSPRAGGPTQYF,TGTGCCAGCAGCCCTAGGGCGGGGGGGCCAACCCAGTACTTC
NA,NA,TRBV19,13,TRBJ2-3,CASSTTRTDTQYF,TGTGCCAGTAGTACCACCCGGACAGATACGCAGTATTTT
TRBD1,NA,TRBV7-6,13,TRBJ2-5,CASSPGQLETQYF,TGTGCCAGCAGTCCGGGACAGCTAGAGACCCAGTACTTC
NA,NA,TRBV5-4,14,TRBJ2-2,CASSLGGATGELFF,TGTGCCAGCAGCTTGGGTGGGGCCACCGGGGAGCTGTTTTTT
NA,NA,TRBV11-2,15,TRBJ2-3,CASNSIYEPRSLRYF,TGTGCCAGCAACTCAATATACGAACCCCGGTCCCTACGGTATTTT
NA,NA,TRBV19,14,TRBJ1-2,CASMEYRSSNGYTF,TGTGCCAGTATGGAGTATCGGAGCAGTAATGGCTACACCTTC
NA,few,TRBV5-1,14,TRBJ1-4,CASSPDGHNEKLFF,TGCGCCAGCAGCCCCGACGGACATAATGAAAAACTGTTTTTT
TRBD1,NA,TRBV28,16,TRBJ1-1,CASSFLGRQGRTEAFF,TGTGCCAGCAGTTTTTTAGGCAGACAGGGAAGAACTGAAGCTTTCTTT
TRBD2,NA,TRBV19,16,TRBJ2-1,CASSIGMSGEDNEQFF,TGTGCCAGTAGTATAGGTATGAGCGGGGAGGACAATGAGCAGTTCTTC
NA,NA,TRBV2,14,TRBJ1-4,CASSEERGVEKLFF,TGTGCCAGCAGTGAAGAAAGGGGTGTTGAAAAACTGTTTTTT
TRBD2,NA,TRBV5-4,15,TRBJ2-7,CASSSGHRGGDEQYF,TGTGCCAGCAGCTCGGGACACCGCGGGGGGGACGAGCAGTACTTC
NA,NA,TRBV7-9,11,TRBJ1-2,CASSLRGGYTF,TGTGCCAGCAGCTTACGGGGAGGCTACACCTTC
NA,NA,TRBV14,17,TRBJ1-5,CASSHLHPGQKPSPQHF,TGTGCCAGCAGCCACCTCCACCCGGGGCAGAAGCCTTCGCCCCAGCATTTT
TRBD1,few,TRBV10-1,17,TRBJ1-2,CASSAPGQVCIGYGYTF,TGCGCCAGCAGTGCTCCGGGACAGGTCTGTATTGGCTATGGCTACACCTTC
NA,NA,TRBV4-1,19,TRBJ1-1,CASSPRVVRLNMANTEAFF,TGCGCCAGCAGTCCCAGGGTAGTACGCCTCAATATGGCGAACACTGAAGCTTTCTTT